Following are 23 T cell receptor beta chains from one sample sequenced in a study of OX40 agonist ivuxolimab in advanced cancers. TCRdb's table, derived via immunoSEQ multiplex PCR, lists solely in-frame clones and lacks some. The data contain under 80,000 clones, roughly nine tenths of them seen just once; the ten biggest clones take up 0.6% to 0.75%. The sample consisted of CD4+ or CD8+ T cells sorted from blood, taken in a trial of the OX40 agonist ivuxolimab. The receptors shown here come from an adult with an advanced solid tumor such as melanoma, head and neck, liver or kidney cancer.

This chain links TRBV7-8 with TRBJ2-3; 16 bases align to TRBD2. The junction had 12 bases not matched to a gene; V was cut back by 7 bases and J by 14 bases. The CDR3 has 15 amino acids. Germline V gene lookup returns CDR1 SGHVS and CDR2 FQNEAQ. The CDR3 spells CASIPEGTSGRALYF. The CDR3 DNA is TGTGCCAGCATCCCAGAGGGGACTAGCGGGAGGGCCCTGTATTTT. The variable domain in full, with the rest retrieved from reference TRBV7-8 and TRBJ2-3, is GAGVSQSPRYKVAKRGQDVALRCDPISGHVSLFWYQQALGQGPEFLTYFQNEAQLDKSGLPSDRFFAERPEGSVSTLKIQRTQQEDSAVYLCASIPEGTSGRALYFGPGTRLTVL.

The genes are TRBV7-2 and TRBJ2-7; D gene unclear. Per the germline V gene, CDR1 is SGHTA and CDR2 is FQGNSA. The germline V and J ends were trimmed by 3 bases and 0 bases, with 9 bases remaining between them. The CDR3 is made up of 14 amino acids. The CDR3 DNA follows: TGTGCCAGCAGCTTGACGGGTAGCTCCTACGAGCAGTACTTC. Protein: CASSLTGSSYEQYF. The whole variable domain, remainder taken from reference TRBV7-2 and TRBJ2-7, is GAGVSQSPSNKVTEKGKDVELRCDPISGHTALYWYRQSLGQGLEFLIYFQGNSAPDKSGLPSDRFSAERTGGSVSTLTIQRTQQEDSAVYLCASSLTGSSYEQYFGPGTRLTVT.

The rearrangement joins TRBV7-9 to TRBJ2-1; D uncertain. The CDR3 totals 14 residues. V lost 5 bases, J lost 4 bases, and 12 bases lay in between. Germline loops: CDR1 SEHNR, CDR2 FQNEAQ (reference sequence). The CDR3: CASSPVTAYNEQFF. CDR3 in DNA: TGTGCCAGCAGCCCAGTTACAGCGTACAATGAGCAGTTCTTC.

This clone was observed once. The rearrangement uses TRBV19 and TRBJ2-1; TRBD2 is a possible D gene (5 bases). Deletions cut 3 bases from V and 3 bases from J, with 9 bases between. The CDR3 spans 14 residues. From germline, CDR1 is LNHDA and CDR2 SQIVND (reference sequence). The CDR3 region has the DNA TGTGCCAGTAGTATTGGGAGCGGCTACAATGAGCAGTTCTTC. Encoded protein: CASSIGSGYNEQFF.

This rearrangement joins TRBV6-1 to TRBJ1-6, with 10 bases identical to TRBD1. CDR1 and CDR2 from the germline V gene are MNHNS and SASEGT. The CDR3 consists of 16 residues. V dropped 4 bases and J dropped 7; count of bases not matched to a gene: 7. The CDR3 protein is CASSGSTGGGNSPLHF. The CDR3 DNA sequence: TGTGCCAGCAGTGGATCGACAGGGGGCGGGAATTCACCCCTCCACTTT.

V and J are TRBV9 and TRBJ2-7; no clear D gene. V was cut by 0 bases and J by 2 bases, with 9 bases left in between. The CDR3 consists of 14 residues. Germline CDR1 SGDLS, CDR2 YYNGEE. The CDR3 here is CASSVAGAAYEQYF. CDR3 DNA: TGTGCCAGCAGCGTAGCCGGAGCCGCCTACGAGCAGTACTTC.

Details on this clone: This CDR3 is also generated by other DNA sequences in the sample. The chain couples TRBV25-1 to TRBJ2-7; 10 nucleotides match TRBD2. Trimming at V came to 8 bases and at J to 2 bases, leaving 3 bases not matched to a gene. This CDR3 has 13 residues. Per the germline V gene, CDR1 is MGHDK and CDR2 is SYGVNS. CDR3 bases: TGTGCCAGCCGGAGCGGGGGGGCCTACGAGCAGTACTTC. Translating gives CASRSGGAYEQYF.

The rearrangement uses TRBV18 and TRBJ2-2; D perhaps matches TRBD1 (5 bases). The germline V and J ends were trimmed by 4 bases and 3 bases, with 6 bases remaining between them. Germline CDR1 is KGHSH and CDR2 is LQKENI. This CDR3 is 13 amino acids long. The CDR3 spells CASSQGYTGELFF. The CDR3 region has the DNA TGTGCCAGCTCACAGGGGTACACCGGGGAGCTGTTTTTT.

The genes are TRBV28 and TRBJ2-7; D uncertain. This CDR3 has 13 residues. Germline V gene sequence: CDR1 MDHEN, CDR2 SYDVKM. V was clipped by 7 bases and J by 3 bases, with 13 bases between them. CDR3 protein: CASTSSWGYEQYF. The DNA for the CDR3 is TGTGCCAGCACCTCCAGCTGGGGCTACGAGCAGTACTTC.

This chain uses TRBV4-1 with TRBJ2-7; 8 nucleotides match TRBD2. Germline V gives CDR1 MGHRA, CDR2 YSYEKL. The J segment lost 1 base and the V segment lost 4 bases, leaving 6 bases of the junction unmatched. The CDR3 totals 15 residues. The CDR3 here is CASSRLPGGSYEQYF. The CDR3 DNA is TGCGCCAGCAGCCGTCTTCCGGGGGGGTCCTACGAGCAGTACTTC.

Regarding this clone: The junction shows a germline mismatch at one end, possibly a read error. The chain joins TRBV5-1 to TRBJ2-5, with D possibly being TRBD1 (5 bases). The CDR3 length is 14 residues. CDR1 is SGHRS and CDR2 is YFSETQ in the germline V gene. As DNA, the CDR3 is TGCGCCAGCAGCTTCCTCCCAGGGAAAGAGGCCCAGTACTTC. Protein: CASSFLPGKEAQYF.

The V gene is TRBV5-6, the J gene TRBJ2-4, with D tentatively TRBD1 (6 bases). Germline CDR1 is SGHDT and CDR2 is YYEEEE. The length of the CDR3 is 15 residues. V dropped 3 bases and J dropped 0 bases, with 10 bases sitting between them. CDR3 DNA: TGTGCCAGCAGCTCCAAGGGGGTAGCCAAAAACATTCAGTACTTC. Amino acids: CASSSKGVAKNIQYF.

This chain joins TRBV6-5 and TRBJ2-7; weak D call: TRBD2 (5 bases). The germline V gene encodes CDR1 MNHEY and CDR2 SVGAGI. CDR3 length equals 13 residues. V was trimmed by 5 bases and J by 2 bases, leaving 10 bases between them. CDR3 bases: TGTGCCAGCAGTACAACTAGGCCCTACGAGCAGTACTTC. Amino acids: CASSTTRPYEQYF.

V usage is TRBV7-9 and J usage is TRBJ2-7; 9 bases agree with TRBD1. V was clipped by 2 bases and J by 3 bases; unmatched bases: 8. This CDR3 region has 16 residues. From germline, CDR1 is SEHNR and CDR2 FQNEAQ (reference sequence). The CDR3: CASSLMTPTGGYEQYF. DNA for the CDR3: TGTGCCAGCAGCTTAATGACCCCGACAGGGGGCTACGAGCAGTACTTC. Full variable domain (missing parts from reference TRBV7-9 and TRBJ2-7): DTGVSQNPRHKITKRGQNVTFRCDPISEHNRLYWYRQTLGQGPEFLTYFQNEAQLEKSRLLSDRFSAERPKGSFSTLEIQRTEQGDSAMYLCASSLMTPTGGYEQYFGPGTRLTVT.

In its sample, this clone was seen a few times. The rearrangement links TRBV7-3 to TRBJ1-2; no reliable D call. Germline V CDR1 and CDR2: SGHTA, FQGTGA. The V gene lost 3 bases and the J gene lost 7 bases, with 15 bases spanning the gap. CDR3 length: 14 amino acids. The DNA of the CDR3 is TGTGCCAGCAGCTTTTCAGCCCTGGAGGGTGGCTACACCTTC. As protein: CASSFSALEGGYTF.

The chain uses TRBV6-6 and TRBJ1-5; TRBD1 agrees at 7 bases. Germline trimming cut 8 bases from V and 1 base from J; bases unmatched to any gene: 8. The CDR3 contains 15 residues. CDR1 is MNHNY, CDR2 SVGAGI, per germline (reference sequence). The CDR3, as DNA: TGTGCCAGCCGACAGGGCAGTTGGAGCAATCAGCCCCAGCATTTT. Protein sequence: CASRQGSWSNQPQHF.

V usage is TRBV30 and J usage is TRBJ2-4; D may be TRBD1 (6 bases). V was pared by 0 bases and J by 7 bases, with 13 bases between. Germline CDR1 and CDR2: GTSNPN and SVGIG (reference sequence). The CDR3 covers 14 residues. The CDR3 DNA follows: TGTGCCTGGAGTGTGGGGCAGGGGTTGAACATTCAGTACTTC. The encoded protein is CAWSVGQGLNIQYF.

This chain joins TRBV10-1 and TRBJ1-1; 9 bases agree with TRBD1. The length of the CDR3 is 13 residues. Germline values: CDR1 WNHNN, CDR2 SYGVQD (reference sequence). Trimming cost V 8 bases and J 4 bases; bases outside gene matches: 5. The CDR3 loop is CASRDRESTEAFF. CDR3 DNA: TGCGCCAGCCGGGACAGGGAATCCACTGAAGCTTTCTTT.

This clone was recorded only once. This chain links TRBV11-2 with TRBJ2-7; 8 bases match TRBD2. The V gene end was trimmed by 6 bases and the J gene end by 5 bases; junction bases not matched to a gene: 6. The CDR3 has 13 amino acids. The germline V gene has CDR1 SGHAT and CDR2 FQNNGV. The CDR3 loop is CASRSGGRNEQYF. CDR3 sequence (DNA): TGTGCCAGCAGGAGCGGGGGACGTAACGAGCAGTACTTC.

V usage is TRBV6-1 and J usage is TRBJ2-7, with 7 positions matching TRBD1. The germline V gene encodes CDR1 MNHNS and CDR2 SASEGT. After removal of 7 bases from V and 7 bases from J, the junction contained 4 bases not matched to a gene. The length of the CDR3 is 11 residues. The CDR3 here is CASTRGREQYF. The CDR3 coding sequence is TGTGCCAGCACGAGGGGGCGGGAGCAGTACTTC.

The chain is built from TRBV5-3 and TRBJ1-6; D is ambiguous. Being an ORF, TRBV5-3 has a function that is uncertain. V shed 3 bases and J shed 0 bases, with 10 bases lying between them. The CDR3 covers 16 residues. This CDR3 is CARSSDRSSYNSPLHF. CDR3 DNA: TGTGCCAGAAGCTCGGACCGGAGCTCCTATAATTCACCCCTCCACTTT.

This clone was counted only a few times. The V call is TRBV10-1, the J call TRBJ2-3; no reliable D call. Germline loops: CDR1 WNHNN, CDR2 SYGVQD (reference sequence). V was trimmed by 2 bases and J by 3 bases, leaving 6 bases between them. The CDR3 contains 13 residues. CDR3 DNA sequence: TGCGCCAGCAGTGAGGGTGGTACAGATACGCAGTATTTT. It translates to CASSEGGTDTQYF.

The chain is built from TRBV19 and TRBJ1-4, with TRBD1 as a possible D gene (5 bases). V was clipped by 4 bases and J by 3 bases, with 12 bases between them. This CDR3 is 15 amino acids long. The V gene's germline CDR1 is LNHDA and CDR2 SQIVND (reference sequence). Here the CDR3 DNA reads TGTGCCAGTAGTACCTATCGGGGCGCTAATGAAAAACTGTTTTTT. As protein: CASSTYRGANEKLFF.